This TCR beta chain was obtained from a study of human T cells and chemical hapten exposure. About the research overall: 2% DPC applied to a roughly 2 cm by roughly 2 cm arm area sensitized donors. 0.01% DPC was applied to the upper back in patch tests, which were read at 6 days.

This clonotype was found a few times. As for time point: pre-sensitization, week 0. Treatment defined: therapeutic diphenylcyclopropenone sensitization with weekly scalp DPC. Researchers sampled blood before each patch test went on. Trimming took 3 bases from V and 0 from J, leaving 12 bases between them. This CDR3 spans 15 amino acids. CDR1 and CDR2 from the germline V gene are SNHLY and FYNNEI. Via MiXCR, TCRdb re-called the RACE reads, giving one row per CDR3 protein. Of about 290,000 distinct CDR3 sequences listed, approximately 7.5% are singletons. The V and J genes are TRBV2 and TRBJ2-7; D might be TRBD1 or TRBD2, each matching 5 bases. Here the sequenced sample was whole blood, taken in connection with sensitization to the hapten diphenylcyclopropenone (DPC). The origin of this receptor is a man between 18 and 35 years old with alopecia areata. Some clones in this sample may be carry-over from other donors' samples. CDR3 sequence (DNA): TGTGCCAGCAGTGAGGGGGTCTACTCCTCCTACGAGCAGTACGTC. This translates into CASSEGVYSSYEQYV.